Below, 15 T cell receptor beta chains from the same sample are listed, as sequenced in a study of blood T cell repertoires in COVID-19. Clones were read by immunoSEQ multiplex PCR, and TCRdb kept only the in-frame ones, dropping some. The sample records roughly 200,000 clones, approximately 88% being singletons. The source material was peripheral blood. The receptors were sampled from a woman aged 25 to 45 with acute or convalescent COVID-19.

The chain uses TRBV2 and TRBJ2-1, with D maybe TRBD2 (6 bases). Trimming cost V 7 bases and J 0 bases, with 16 bases left between them. Germline lookup yields CDR1 SNHLY and CDR2 FYNNEI. This CDR3 has 16 amino acids. The CDR3 spells CASNRGGTYSYNEQFF. The CDR3 DNA sequence: TGTGCCAGCAATCGGGGCGGGACGTACTCCTACAATGAGCAGTTCTTC.

The chain links TRBV24-1 to TRBJ2-5, with TRBD1 as a possible D gene (5 bases). Trimming removed 3 bases from V and 6 bases from J, with 10 bases in between. The CDR3 is 13 amino acids. Germline loops: CDR1 KGHDR, CDR2 SFDVKD. The CDR3 protein is CATSDGAAQTQYF. Written as DNA, the CDR3 is TGTGCCACCAGTGATGGGGCCGCTCAGACCCAGTACTTC.

The rearrangement joins TRBV11-2 to TRBJ1-1; TRBD1 agrees at 7 bases. J was trimmed by 2 bases and V by 7 bases; bases with no gene match: 4. The CDR3 runs 13 residues. CDR1 is SGHAT and CDR2 is FQNNGV in the germline V gene. CDR3 protein: CASTRTGNTEAFF. The CDR3 bases are TGTGCCAGCACCAGGACAGGTAACACTGAAGCTTTCTTT.

This clone appeared a single time. The chain recombines TRBV9 with TRBJ1-6; TRBD1 agrees at 8 bases. The germline CDR1 and CDR2 sequences are SGDLS and YYNGEE. V lost 8 bases to trimming and J lost 10 bases; unmatched junction nucleotides: 8. CDR3 length: 13 residues. Here the CDR3 reads CASSGGAVSPLHF. The CDR3 DNA is TGTGCCAGTTCAGGGGGCGCAGTCTCACCCCTCCACTTT.

The chain is built from TRBV21-1 and TRBJ2-1; TRBD2 was called by the table and not checked on the DNA. TRBV21-1 is classified as a pseudogene. This CDR3 has 15 residues. CDR3 sequence: CASSKRRDYHNEQFF. The CDR3 nucleotides are TGTGCCAGCAGCAAACGCCGGGACTACCACAATGAGCAGTTCTTC.

With regard to this clone: Additional DNA sequences in this sample encode the identical CDR3. The chain employs TRBV5-1 and TRBJ1-1; the D gene is possibly TRBD1 (5 bases). The CDR3 length is 13 residues. Germline V gives CDR1 SGHRS, CDR2 YFSETQ. Trimming removed 3 bases at V and 1 base at J, with 7 bases between. In DNA form, the CDR3 reads TGCGCCAGCAGCTCCACAGGGAACACTGAAGCTTTCTTT. This codes for CASSSTGNTEAFF.

The chain joins TRBV14 to TRBJ2-1, with 9 bases aligning to TRBD2. Unmatched junction bases numbered 10, after V lost 11 bases and J lost 8 bases. In germline, CDR1 is SGHDN, CDR2 FVKESK. CDR3 length: 13 residues. The CDR3 DNA sequence: TGTGCCTCCCAGGCGGGAGGGCCGGATGAGCAGTTCTTC. Its translation: CASQAGGPDEQFF.

V usage is TRBV7-2 and J usage is TRBJ1-1, with 7 bases identical to TRBD1. This CDR3 is built from 16 residues. V was clipped by 8 bases and J by 0 bases; unmatched bases: 12. Germline lookup yields CDR1 SGHTA and CDR2 FQGNSA. The CDR3 reads CASFHLGGTVNTEAFF. The DNA for the CDR3 is TGTGCCAGCTTCCACCTAGGGGGGACAGTGAACACTGAAGCTTTCTTT.

The genes are TRBV19 and TRBJ2-2; possible D gene TRBD2, 5 bases. From germline, CDR1 is LNHDA and CDR2 SQIVND (reference sequence). This CDR3 contains 13 residues. V was cut by 9 bases and J by 4 bases, with 12 bases left in between. This chain's CDR3 is CARVLASTGELFF. DNA of the CDR3: TGTGCCAGAGTTCTAGCCAGCACCGGGGAGCTGTTTTTT.

The rearrangement joins TRBV5-4 to TRBJ2-7, with D possibly TRBD1 on 6 matching bases. CDR3 size: 13 residues. V lost 4 bases to trimming and J lost 5 bases, with 13 bases between them. Germline loops: CDR1 SGHNT, CDR2 YYREEE (reference sequence). Here the CDR3 DNA reads TGTGCCAGCAGCCAAGATGACAGGAACGAGCAGTACTTC. It encodes CASSQDDRNEQYF.

The genes are TRBV5-1 and TRBJ2-5; D not certain. This CDR3 spans 12 amino acids. Germline CDR1 is SGHRS and CDR2 is YFSETQ. V was cut by 7 bases and J by 5 bases, with 12 bases left in between. The CDR3 coding sequence is TGCGCCAGCGGGCCTACAACGGAGACCCAGTACTTC. Translating gives CASGPTTETQYF.

V gene TRBV27 combines with J gene TRBJ2-3, with TRBD2 identical over 12 bases. V lost 0 bases, J lost 5 bases, and 6 bases stayed unmatched. The germline V gene encodes CDR1 MNHEY and CDR2 SMNVEV (reference sequence). This CDR3 contains 17 residues. CDR3 DNA: TGTGCCAGCAGTTTATCCGGGCTAGCGGGAGGGGGAGATACGCAGTATTTT. Translating it yields CASSLSGLAGGGDTQYF.

A single count supports this clone. This chain uses TRBV3-1 (or the pseudogene TRBV3-2) with TRBJ2-7; D gene uncertain. Trimming removed 4 bases from V and 7 bases from J, with 14 bases in between. CDR1 is LGHDT, CDR2 YNNKEL, per germline (reference sequence). The CDR3 has 13 amino acids. Here the CDR3 DNA reads TGTGCCAGCAGCCGAAATGAAGTCGGTGAGCAGTACTTC. Protein product: CASSRNEVGEQYF.

This clone has just a few counts. V is TRBV6-5 and J is TRBJ2-7; unclear D gene. The germline V gene encodes CDR1 MNHEY and CDR2 SVGAGI. V shed 5 bases and J shed 8 bases, with 13 bases lying between them. The CDR3 consists of 12 residues. The chain's CDR3 is CASSNLEAKQYF. CDR3 DNA sequence: TGTGCCAGCAGTAATTTAGAGGCGAAGCAGTACTTC.

The CDR3 loop is CASSFLGLSNQPQHF. CDR3 DNA: TGTGCCAGCAGTTTCTTGGGCCTAAGCAATCAGCCCCAGCATTTT. The chain links TRBV28 to TRBJ1-5, with no clear D. The length of the CDR3 is 15 residues. Germline loops: CDR1 MDHEN, CDR2 SYDVKM. Trimming left V 3 bases short and J 1 base short, with 10 bases between.